This is a list of T cell receptor beta chains from one sample in a study of blood T cell repertoires in COVID-19. Sequencing used immunoSEQ multiplex PCR; TCRdb keeps in-frame clones, though not all of them. The sample includes 300,000 or so clones, about 91% seen only once; the top ten take roughly 6.9%. The sequencing input was peripheral blood. The receptor source for this set is a woman in her 30s who had recovered from COVID-19. Both conserved end residues are part of each CDR3. D genes are given only for firm matches. Size is omitted from some rows. Given values are once, few, many or a class for expanded clones.

>TRBV20-1|.|TRBJ1-1|.
CSASGLSQAFF
TGCAGTGCTAGTGGTCTATCCCAAGCTTTCTTT
>TRBV11-2|.|TRBJ2-3|.
CASSLGYRRGTDTQYF
TGTGCCAGCAGCTTGGGTTACAGGCGCGGCACAGATACGCAGTATTTT
>TRBV15|.|TRBJ2-2|.
CATSRELLGAAGELFF
TGTGCCACCAGCAGGGAATTATTAGGAGCTGCCGGGGAGCTGTTTTTT
>TRBV18|TRBD1|TRBJ1-3|.
CASSPTDRAGNTIYF
TGTGCCAGCTCACCGACGGACAGGGCTGGAAACACCATATATTTT
>TRBV5-1|.|TRBJ2-3|.
CASSTGTGGDTQYF
TGCGCCAGCAGCACCGGGACCGGGGGAGATACGCAGTATTTT
>TRBV19|TRBD2|TRBJ2-2|.
CASSIARSGGNTGELFF
TGTGCCAGTAGTATTGCGAGGTCGGGGGGTAACACCGGGGAGCTGTTTTTT
>TRBV7-9|.|TRBJ2-1|.
CASSLWQSEQFF
TGTGCCAGCAGCCTTTGGCAGTCTGAGCAGTTCTTC
>TRBV6-6|.|TRBJ2-7|.
CASSYSSAGWEQYF
TGTGCCAGCAGTTACTCCTCGGCAGGGTGGGAGCAGTACTTC
>TRBV2|TRBD1|TRBJ2-7|.
CASSKTGDEQYF
TGTGCCAGCAGCAAGACAGGGGACGAGCAGTACTTC
>TRBV7-2|TRBD1|TRBJ1-2|.
CASSLARGLGYGYTF
TGTGCCAGCAGCTTAGCGAGGGGGCTCGGCTATGGCTACACCTTC
>TRBV7-2|TRBD1|TRBJ1-4|.
CASQQGAREKLFF
TGTGCCAGCCAACAGGGGGCACGAGAAAAACTGTTTTTT
>TRBV19|.|TRBJ1-5|few
CASLSFGDQPQHF
TGTGCCAGTCTATCTTTCGGGGATCAGCCCCAGCATTTT
>TRBV7-3|TRBD1|TRBJ1-2|.
CASSNFPTGLGGYTF
TGTGCCAGCAGCAACTTCCCGACAGGGTTAGGGGGCTACACCTTC
>TRBV28|TRBD1|TRBJ1-2|.
CASSRQGRYGYTF
TGTGCCAGCAGTCGACAGGGCCGCTATGGCTACACCTTC
>TRBV14|.|TRBJ2-1|.
CASSRGVYNEQFF
TGTGCCAGCAGCCGGGGGGTCTACAATGAGCAGTTCTTC
>TRBV7-2|.|TRBJ2-1|.
CASSLGARGAPYNEQFF
TGTGCCAGCAGCTTAGGAGCTCGGGGGGCCCCCTACAATGAGCAGTTCTTC
>TRBV5-1|.|TRBJ1-1|.
CASSLGRGLGNTEAFF
TGCGCCAGCAGCTTGGGGCGGGGGTTGGGGAACACTGAAGCTTTCTTT
>TRBV5-4|.|TRBJ2-2|once
CASSSRTWVAGELFF
TGTGCCAGCAGCTCGCGGACTTGGGTCGCCGGGGAGCTGTTTTTT
>TRBV28|.|TRBJ2-2|.
CASRYGQNTGELFF
TGTGCCAGCCGGTACGGACAGAACACCGGGGAGCTGTTTTTT
>TRBV5-1|TRBD2|TRBJ2-1|.
CASSLIAGQYNEQFF
TGCGCCAGCAGCTTGATAGCGGGCCAATACAATGAGCAGTTCTTC
>TRBV30|.|TRBJ1-5|once
CAWNPTGWNQPQHF
TGTGCCTGGAACCCCACGGGGTGGAATCAGCCCCAGCATTTT
>TRBV5-6|.|TRBJ1-2|.
CASSLSRGIGYTF
TGTGCCAGCAGCTTGTCCCGGGGTATCGGCTACACCTTC
>TRBV14|.|TRBJ1-5|.
CASSQDDPSQPQHF
TGTGCCAGCAGCCAAGATGATCCGAGTCAGCCCCAGCATTTT
>TRBV11-1|.|TRBJ2-7|.
CASRRGRMSSYEQYF
TGTGCCAGCCGGCGGGGCAGGATGAGCTCCTACGAGCAGTACTTC
>TRBV5-1|TRBD1|TRBJ2-3|.
CASSSWTGLAFTDTQYF
TGCGCCAGCAGCTCTTGGACAGGTTTGGCCTTCACAGATACGCAGTATTTT
>TRBV3-1/TRBV3-2|.|TRBJ2-5|.
CASSQDGQGVETQYF
TGTGCCAGCAGCCAAGATGGTCAGGGCGTAGAGACCCAGTACTTC
>TRBV4-1|.|TRBJ1-2|.
CASSQRTGANYGYTF
TGCGCCAGCAGCCAAAGAACAGGAGCGAACTATGGCTACACCTTC
>TRBV27|TRBD1|TRBJ1-5|once
CASSGTGGRSNQPQHF
TGTGCCAGCAGCGGGACAGGGGGAAGAAGCAATCAGCCCCAGCATTTT
>TRBV27|.|TRBJ1-1|few
CASSDSKYPMNTEAFF
TGTGCCAGCAGTGACAGTAAATACCCAATGAACACTGAAGCTTTCTTT
>TRBV28|TRBD2|TRBJ2-7|.
CASSFSSSGSYEQYF
TGTGCCAGCAGTTTTTCCTCTAGCGGCTCCTACGAGCAGTACTTC
>TRBV21-1|.|TRBJ2-1|.
CASSKSGLSNEQFF
TGTGCCAGCAGCAAATCGGGTCTTTCAAATGAGCAGTTCTTC
>TRBV28|TRBD1|TRBJ1-3|.
CASKRTGASGNTIYF
TGTGCCAGCAAGAGGACAGGGGCCTCTGGAAACACCATATATTTT
>TRBV12-3/TRBV12-4|TRBD2|TRBJ2-5|.
CASSPQRGETQYF
TGTGCCAGCAGTCCACAGCGGGGGGAGACCCAGTACTTC
>TRBV9|.|TRBJ2-7|.
CASSETGRYEQYF
TGTGCCAGCAGCGAAACAGGGCGCTACGAGCAGTACTTC
>TRBV5-4|.|TRBJ1-1|.
CASSFSGQMNTEAFF
TGTGCCAGCAGCTTTTCCGGACAGATGAACACTGAAGCTTTCTTT
>TRBV20-1|TRBD1|TRBJ1-1|.
CSASQGQGKAEAFF
TGCAGTGCTAGTCAGGGACAGGGAAAGGCTGAAGCTTTCTTT
>TRBV14|.|TRBJ1-1|.
CASSQGGRRGGNTEAFF
TGTGCCAGCAGCCAAGGAGGAAGGAGGGGAGGAAACACTGAAGCTTTCTTT
>TRBV2|TRBD1|TRBJ1-2|.
CASSAGTGRVYGYTF
TGTGCCAGCAGCGCAGGGACAGGGCGGGTCTATGGCTACACCTTC
>TRBV5-5|.|TRBJ1-1|.
CASSWDRGTEAFF
TGTGCCAGCAGCTGGGACCGGGGGACTGAAGCTTTCTTT
>TRBV11-3|.|TRBJ1-1|.
CASSLDKNTEAFF
TGTGCCAGCAGCTTAGACAAGAACACTGAAGCTTTCTTT
>TRBV20-1|.|TRBJ2-7|once
CSASRPVGGYEQYF
TGCAGTGCTAGTCGGCCCGTCGGCGGCTACGAGCAGTACTTC
>TRBV29-1|TRBD1|TRBJ2-7|.
CSVLGQGLGEQYF
TGCAGCGTTTTAGGACAGGGTCTAGGGGAGCAGTACTTC
>TRBV7-2|.|TRBJ2-5|.
CASSLARWETQYF
TGTGCCAGCAGCTTAGCGCGGTGGGAGACCCAGTACTTC
>TRBV3-1/TRBV3-2|TRBD2|TRBJ2-3|.
CASSRSGGATDTQYF
TGTGCCAGCAGCAGAAGCGGGGGGGCGACAGATACGCAGTATTTT
>TRBV18|.|TRBJ1-5|.
CASSPPAVPPQHF
TGTGCCAGCTCACCACCGGCAGTACCGCCCCAGCATTTT
>TRBV28|TRBD1|TRBJ1-1|.
CASSGQGVHTEAFF
TGTGCCAGCAGTGGACAGGGAGTCCACACTGAAGCTTTCTTT
>TRBV30|.|TRBJ2-3|once
CAWSIGTQYF
TGTGCCTGGAGTATCGGTACGCAGTATTTT
>TRBV5-1|TRBD1|TRBJ1-3|.
CASSQGTVGGNTIYF
TGCGCCAGCAGCCAAGGGACAGTAGGTGGAAACACCATATATTTT
>TRBV7-2|.|TRBJ2-7|.
CASSLHPQGTYEQYF
TGTGCCAGCAGCTTACACCCACAGGGAACCTACGAGCAGTACTTC
>TRBV9|TRBD1|TRBJ1-1|.
CASSELTGGTEAFF
TGTGCCAGCAGCGAGTTGACAGGGGGCACTGAAGCTTTCTTT
>TRBV5-4|TRBD1|TRBJ2-1|.
CASSRGQGVGNEQFF
TGTGCCAGCAGCAGGGGACAGGGGGTTGGGAATGAGCAGTTCTTC
>TRBV7-8|.|TRBJ2-3|.
CASSDRQSTDTQYF
TGTGCCAGCAGCGACCGACAGAGCACAGATACGCAGTATTTT
>TRBV4-3|.|TRBJ2-7|.
CASSQKEDSYYEQYF
TGCGCCAGCAGCCAGAAAGAAGACAGCTACTACGAGCAGTACTTC
>TRBV5-6|TRBD1|TRBJ1-2|.
CASSWTGGANYGYTF
TGTGCCAGCAGCTGGACAGGGGGCGCTAACTATGGCTACACCTTC
>TRBV28|TRBD1|TRBJ1-2|.
CASSVWTGGLNGYTF
TGTGCCAGCAGTGTCTGGACAGGGGGTTTGAATGGCTACACCTTC
>TRBV28|TRBD1|TRBJ1-2|.
CASRPGTGSGYGYTF
TGTGCCAGCAGGCCAGGGACAGGGTCGGGGTATGGCTACACCTTC
>TRBV11-2|.|TRBJ1-1|.
CASRDTSGSMNTEAFF
TGTGCCAGCAGAGACACATCGGGAAGTATGAACACTGAAGCTTTCTTT
>TRBV11-2|.|TRBJ1-2|.
CASSRGASFNYGYTF
TGTGCCAGCAGCCGGGGGGCATCTTTTAACTATGGCTACACCTTC